This TCR beta chain was sequenced for a study of cytomegalovirus exposure and HLA in healthy donors. 13 Jbeta primers and 60 Vbeta primers were used for the PCR. Repertoires were generated with immunoSEQ multiplex PCR, while TCRdb's copy carries only in-frame clones and drops some. Among roughly 120,000 clones listed, 67% were seen once. The study's findings and limits: Information on immune exposure was restricted to one variable (CMV serostatus). Sequencing likely produced, as an artifact, a cluster of highly shared sequence variants.

A word on this clone: The target antigen is unknown.

Germline V gene sequence: CDR1 MNHNS, CDR2 SASEGT. CDR3 length: 14 residues. The sample comprised PBMCs. This chain links TRBV6-1 with TRBJ2-5, with D possibly matching TRBD1 (6 bases). The J call may be faulty, since TRBJ2-7 better matches the DNA end. The clonotype originates from a young man in good health and CMV-seropositive. The CDR3 region has the DNA TGTGCCAGCACCAGGGGCGAGAGCTCCTACGAGCAGTACTTC. Its translation: CASTRGESSYEQYF.